This TCR beta chain was recorded in a study of shared clonotypes between healthy human individuals. Germline V lookup: CDR1 SEHNR, CDR2 FQNEAQ (reference sequence). After removal of 5 bases from V and 5 bases from J, the junction contained 6 bases not matched to a gene. The CDR3 length is 14 residues. Assay used: immunoSEQ multiplex PCR; TCRdb lists only in-frame clones, some missing. The sample includes more than 400,000 clones, approximately 82% of them seen just once. Sequenced input: PBMCs. J is TRBJ2-5 and V is TRBV7-9, with 9 nucleotides matching TRBD1. This receptor was obtained from a woman in her thirties or forties in good health. Some clones in this sample may be carry-over from other donors' samples. This CDR3 reads CASSGTGRIETQYF. The CDR3 nucleotides are TGTGCCAGCAGCGGGACAGGGAGAATCGAGACCCAGTACTTC.